This T cell receptor (beta chain) was sequenced in a study of blood T cell repertoires in COVID-19. As for the study in general: Samples taken during acute and convalescent COVID-19 were collected in the United States, Italy and Spain. In each case, the material was cDNA or gDNA derived from T cells, B-cell-depleted T cells, or PBMCs.

Trimming left V 1 base short and J 4 bases short, with 7 bases between. CDR1 and CDR2 (germline): MNHNS, SASEGT. The CDR3 has 13 amino acids. Original analysis: Estimation of nucleated cell counts was performed using reference gene primer amplification. The method was immunoSEQ multiplex PCR; TCRdb's version includes in-frame clones alone and lacks a portion of them. The V and J calls and clone size were taken over from that table, and D and trimming were inferred from the DNA. The repertoire includes 200,000 to 300,000 clones, 85% to 90% of them detected once, and over 6% sits in the top ten. This clonotype was sampled from a woman in her 70s with active or convalescent COVID-19. Sequencing used peripheral blood. The chain is built from TRBV6-1 and TRBJ1-1, with D unresolved. CDR3 region: CASSEGRGTEAFF. CDR3 coding DNA: TGTGCCAGCAGTGAAGGACGGGGCACTGAAGCTTTCTTT.